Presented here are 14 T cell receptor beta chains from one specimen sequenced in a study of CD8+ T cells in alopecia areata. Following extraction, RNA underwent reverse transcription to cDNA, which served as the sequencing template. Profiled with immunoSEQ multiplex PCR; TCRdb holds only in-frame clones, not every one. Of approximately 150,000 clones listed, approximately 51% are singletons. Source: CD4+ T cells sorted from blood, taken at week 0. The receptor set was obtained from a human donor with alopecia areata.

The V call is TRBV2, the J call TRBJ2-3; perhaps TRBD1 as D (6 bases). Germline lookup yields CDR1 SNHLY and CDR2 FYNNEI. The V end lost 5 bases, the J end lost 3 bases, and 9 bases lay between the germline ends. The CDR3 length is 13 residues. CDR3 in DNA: TGTGCCAGCAGTCAGGGGTGGACAGATACGCAGTATTTT. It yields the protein CASSQGWTDTQYF.

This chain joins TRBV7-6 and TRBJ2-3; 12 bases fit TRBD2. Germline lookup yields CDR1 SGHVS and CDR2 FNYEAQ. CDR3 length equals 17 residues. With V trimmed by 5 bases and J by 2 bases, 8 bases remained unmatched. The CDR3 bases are TGTGCCAGCAGCCCCCGACTAGCGGGAGTGCACACAGATACGCAGTATTTT. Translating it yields CASSPRLAGVHTDTQYF. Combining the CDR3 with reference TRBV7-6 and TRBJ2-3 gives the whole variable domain GAGVSQSPRYKVTKRGQDVALRCDPISGHVSLYWYRQALGQGPEFLTYFNYEAQQDKSGLPNDRFSAERPEGSISTLTIQRTEQRDSAMYRCASSPRLAGVHTDTQYFGPGTRLTVL.

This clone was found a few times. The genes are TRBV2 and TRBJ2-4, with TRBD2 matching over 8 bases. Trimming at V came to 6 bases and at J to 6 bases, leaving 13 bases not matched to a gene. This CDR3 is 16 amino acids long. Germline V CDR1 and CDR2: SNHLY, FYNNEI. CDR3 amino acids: CASSANYRSGGNIQYF. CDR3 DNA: TGTGCCAGCAGCGCAAATTATAGGAGCGGGGGAAACATTCAGTACTTC.

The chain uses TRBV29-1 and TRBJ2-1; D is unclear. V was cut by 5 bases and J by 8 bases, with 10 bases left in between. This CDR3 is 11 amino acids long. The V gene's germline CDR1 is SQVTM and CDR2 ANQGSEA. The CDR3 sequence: CSVRLVDEQFF. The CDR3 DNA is TGCAGCGTTAGACTGGTCGATGAGCAGTTCTTC.

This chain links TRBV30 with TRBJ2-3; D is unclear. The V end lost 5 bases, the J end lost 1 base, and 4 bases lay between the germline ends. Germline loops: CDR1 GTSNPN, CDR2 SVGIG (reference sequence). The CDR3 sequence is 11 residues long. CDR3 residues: CAWAGTDTQYF. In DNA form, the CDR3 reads TGTGCCTGGGCAGGCACAGATACGCAGTATTTT.

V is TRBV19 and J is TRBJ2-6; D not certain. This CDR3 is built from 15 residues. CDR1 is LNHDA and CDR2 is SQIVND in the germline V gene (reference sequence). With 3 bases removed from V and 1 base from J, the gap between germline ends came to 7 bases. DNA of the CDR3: TGTGCCAGTAGTATGTACAAGTCTGGGGCCAACGTCCTGACTTTC. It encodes CASSMYKSGANVLTF. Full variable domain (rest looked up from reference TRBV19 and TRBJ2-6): DGGITQSPKYLFRKEGQNVTLSCEQNLNHDAMYWYRQDPGQGLRLIYYSQIVNDFQKGDIAEGYSVSREKKESFPLTVTSAQKNPTAFYLCASSMYKSGANVLTFGAGSRLTVL.

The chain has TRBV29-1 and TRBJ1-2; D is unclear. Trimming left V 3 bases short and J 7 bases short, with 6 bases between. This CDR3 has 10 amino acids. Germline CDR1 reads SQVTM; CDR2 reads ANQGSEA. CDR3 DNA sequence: TGCAGCGTTGATCTCTCTGGCTACACCTTC. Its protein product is CSVDLSGYTF.

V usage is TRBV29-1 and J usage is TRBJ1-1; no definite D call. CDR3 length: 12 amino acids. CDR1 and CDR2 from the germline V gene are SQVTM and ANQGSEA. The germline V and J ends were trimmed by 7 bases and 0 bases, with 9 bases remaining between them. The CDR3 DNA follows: TGCAGCGCAACTCCGGTGAACACTGAAGCTTTCTTT. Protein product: CSATPVNTEAFF.

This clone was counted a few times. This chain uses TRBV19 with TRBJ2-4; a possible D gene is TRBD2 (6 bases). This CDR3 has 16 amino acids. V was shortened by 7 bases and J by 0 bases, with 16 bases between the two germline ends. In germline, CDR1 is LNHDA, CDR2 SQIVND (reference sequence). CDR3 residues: CASTRMAGLAKNIQYF. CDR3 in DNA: TGTGCCAGTACCCGCATGGCGGGACTAGCCAAAAACATTCAGTACTTC.

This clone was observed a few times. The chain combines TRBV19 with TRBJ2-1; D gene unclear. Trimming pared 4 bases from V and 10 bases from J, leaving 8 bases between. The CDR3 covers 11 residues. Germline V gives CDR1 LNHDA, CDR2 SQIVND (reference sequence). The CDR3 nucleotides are TGTGCCAGTAGTACAAGGCTCGAGCAGTTCTTC. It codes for CASSTRLEQFF.

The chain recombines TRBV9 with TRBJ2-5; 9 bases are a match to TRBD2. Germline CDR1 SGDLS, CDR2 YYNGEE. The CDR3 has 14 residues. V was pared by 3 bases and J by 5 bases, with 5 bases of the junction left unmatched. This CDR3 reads CASSASGTSETQYF. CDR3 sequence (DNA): TGTGCCAGCAGCGCTAGCGGGACGTCGGAGACCCAGTACTTC.

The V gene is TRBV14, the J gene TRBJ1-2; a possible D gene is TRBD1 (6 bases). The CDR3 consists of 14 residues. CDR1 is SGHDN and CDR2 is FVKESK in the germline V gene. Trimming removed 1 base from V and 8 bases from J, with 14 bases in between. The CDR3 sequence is CASSQARGVGGYTF. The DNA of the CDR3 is TGTGCCAGCAGCCAAGCCAGGGGAGTTGGGGGCTACACCTTC. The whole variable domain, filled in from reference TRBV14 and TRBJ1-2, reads EAGVTQFPSHSVIEKGQTVTLRCDPISGHDNLYWYRRVMGKEIKFLLHFVKESKQDESGMPNNRFLAERTGGTYSTLKVQPAELEDSGVYFCASSQARGVGGYTFGSGTRLTVV.

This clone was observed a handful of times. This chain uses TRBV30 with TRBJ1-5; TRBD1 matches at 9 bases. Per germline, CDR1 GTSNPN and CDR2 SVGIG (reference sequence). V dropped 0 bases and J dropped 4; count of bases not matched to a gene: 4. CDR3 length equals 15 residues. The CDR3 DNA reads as TGTGCCTGGAGTGTGACAGGGGGTCGGAATCAGCCCCAGCATTTT. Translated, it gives CAWSVTGGRNQPQHF.

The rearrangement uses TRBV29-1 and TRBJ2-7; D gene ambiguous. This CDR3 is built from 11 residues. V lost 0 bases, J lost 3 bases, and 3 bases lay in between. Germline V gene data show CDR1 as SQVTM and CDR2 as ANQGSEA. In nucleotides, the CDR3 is TGCAGCGTTGAAGACTTCTACGAGCAGTACTTC. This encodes CSVEDFYEQYF.